Below, 24 T cell receptor beta chains from the same sample are listed, as sequenced in a study of blood T cell repertoires in COVID-19. Data came from immunoSEQ multiplex PCR; TCRdb stores just in-frame clones and leaves some out. In the table there are about 290,000 clones, around four fifths of which are singletons. Sequencing was performed on peripheral blood. These receptor sequences come from a woman aged 45-59 years with active or convalescent COVID-19.

This clone was seen once. J is TRBJ2-5 and V is TRBV5-1; the match to TRBD2 covers 7 bases. Germline values: CDR1 SGHRS, CDR2 YFSETQ. The ends lost 4 bases at V and 1 base at J; junction bases unmatched: 10. CDR3 length: 16 amino acids. The CDR3 nucleotides are TGCGCCAGCAGCCGGGGGTCGAGCGGGATCCAAGAGACCCAGTACTTC. Protein sequence: CASSRGSSGIQETQYF.

The rearrangement links TRBV27 to TRBJ2-7; the D gene is possibly TRBD2 (6 bases). CDR1 MNHEY and CDR2 SMNVEV come from the germline V gene (reference sequence). Trimming stripped 5 bases from V and 2 bases from J, with 22 bases between. This CDR3 has 17 amino acids. CDR3 sequence reads: CASSTRWGWEAPYEQYF. The DNA for the CDR3 is TGTGCCAGCAGTACCCGCTGGGGGTGGGAGGCCCCCTACGAGCAGTACTTC.

The chain links TRBV30 to TRBJ1-5; D is unclear. The CDR3 has 14 amino acids. CDR1 is GTSNPN, CDR2 SVGIG, per germline (reference sequence). V was pared by 2 bases and J by 2 bases, with 10 bases between. This chain's CDR3 is CAWSSGLGNQPQHF. The CDR3 coding sequence is TGTGCCTGGAGTAGCGGACTAGGCAATCAGCCCCAGCATTTT.

The CDR3 reads CASSVTGVGGYTF. The CDR3 bases are TGTGCCAGCAGTGTTACAGGGGTTGGTGGCTACACCTTC. The chain has TRBV25-1 and TRBJ1-2, with 7 bases identical to TRBD1. V trimming: 4 bases; J trimming: 7 bases; junction bases outside the gene matches: 6. In germline, CDR1 is MGHDK, CDR2 SYGVNS. CDR3 size: 13 residues.

The gene calls are TRBV28 and TRBJ2-5, with 8 bases aligning to TRBD1. V was clipped by 6 bases and J by 5 bases; unmatched bases: 17. Germline V lookup: CDR1 MDHEN, CDR2 SYDVKM. This CDR3 spans 17 amino acids. DNA for the CDR3: TGTGCCAGCAGCCCTAGCCGGACAGGGTACTTGAGCGAGACCCAGTACTTC. Translation gives CASSPSRTGYLSETQYF.

The rearrangement uses TRBV2 and TRBJ2-1; D might be TRBD2 (6 bases). This CDR3 region has 16 residues. V was pared by 3 bases and J by 0 bases, with 12 bases between. Germline loops: CDR1 SNHLY, CDR2 FYNNEI. CDR3 in amino acids: CASSDSRGNSYNEQFF. CDR3 DNA sequence: TGTGCCAGCAGTGATTCCCGCGGGAACTCCTACAATGAGCAGTTCTTC.

This clone has a single count. The J gene is TRBJ1-5, the V gene TRBV5-1; D is possibly TRBD1 (5 bases). Germline loops: CDR1 SGHRS, CDR2 YFSETQ. The V end was cut by 0 bases, the J end by 5 bases, with 12 bases between. This CDR3 has 15 residues. The CDR3: CASSLAGSRDQPQHF. The CDR3 bases are TGCGCCAGCAGCTTGGCGGGTAGCAGGGATCAGCCCCAGCATTTT.

The chain couples TRBV9 to TRBJ2-7; D not resolved. Between the trimmed V and J ends, which lost 1 base and 5 bases, there was a span of 13 bases. Germline V gives CDR1 SGDLS, CDR2 YYNGEE. The CDR3 length is 14 residues. DNA for the CDR3: TGTGCCAGCAGCGTACTCCCTACAACTAACGAGCAGTACTTC. Translated, it gives CASSVLPTTNEQYF.

The chain is built from TRBV16 and TRBJ1-2; 7 nucleotides match TRBD1. The CDR3 is 16 amino acids. CDR1 and CDR2 (germline): KGHSY, FQNENV. The ends lost 4 bases at V and 4 bases at J; junction bases unmatched: 12. The CDR3 DNA reads as TGTGCCAGCAGCCGTCCACCACAGGGGATGGGCTATGGCTACACCTTC. Residues: CASSRPPQGMGYGYTF.

The V call is TRBV6-5, the J call TRBJ1-2; D uncertain. Germline V gene data show CDR1 as MNHEY and CDR2 as SVGAGI. This CDR3 spans 14 amino acids. Trimming removed 8 bases at V and 1 base at J, with 14 bases between. The CDR3 DNA sequence: TGTGCCAGCTTTTTGACACCTTTTAACTATGGCTACACCTTC. Amino acids: CASFLTPFNYGYTF.

The chain has TRBV2 and TRBJ1-2; tentatively, D is TRBD1 (5 bases). The CDR3 is made up of 16 amino acids. Trimming cost V 2 bases and J 0 bases, with 13 bases left between them. The germline CDR1 and CDR2 sequences are SNHLY and FYNNEI. The CDR3 DNA follows: TGTGCCAGCAGTGAACGTGGCACAGGCACTAACTATGGCTACACCTTC. Amino acid sequence: CASSERGTGTNYGYTF.

This clone has a handful of counts. The chain employs TRBV5-1 and TRBJ2-7; 8 bases are a match to TRBD2. Trimming took 2 bases from V and 0 from J; bases not matched to a gene: 10. CDR3 length equals 17 residues. The germline gives CDR1 SGHRS, CDR2 YFSETQ. The DNA of the CDR3 is TGCGCCAGCAGCTTTACTAGCGGAGCCATTACCTCCTACGAGCAGTACTTC. Its translation: CASSFTSGAITSYEQYF.

The chain combines TRBV6-6 with TRBJ2-3, with a tentative D call TRBD2 (6 bases). Trimming pared 2 bases from V and 7 bases from J, leaving 13 bases between. The CDR3 consists of 14 residues. Germline loops: CDR1 MNHNY, CDR2 SVGAGI (reference sequence). The CDR3 protein is CASSYGRLRNTQYF. CDR3 nucleotides: TGTGCCAGCAGTTACGGGAGGCTAAGGAATACGCAGTATTTT.

J is TRBJ1-1 and V is TRBV10-3; TRBD1 might be the D (6 bases). Trimming cost V 7 bases and J 0 bases, with 9 bases left between them. There are 13 residues in the CDR3. Germline CDR1 and CDR2: ENHRY and SYGVKD. CDR3 sequence: CAINDRMNTEAFF. The CDR3 coding sequence is TGTGCCATCAACGACAGGATGAACACTGAAGCTTTCTTT.

The V gene is TRBV15, the J gene TRBJ2-5, with D maybe TRBD2 (5 bases). V was trimmed by 0 bases and J by 3 bases, leaving 14 bases between them. Per the germline V gene, CDR1 is LNHNV and CDR2 is YYDKDF (reference sequence). The CDR3 is 16 amino acids. CDR3 DNA: TGTGCCACCAGCAGAGATCTTTCGGGGTGGAAAGAGACCCAGTACTTC. Translated: CATSRDLSGWKETQYF.

Details on this clone: This specimen includes other DNA sequences encoding the same CDR3. The CDR3 bases are TGTGCCAGCAGCCCGAGCTCCTACAATGAGCAGTTCTTC. It encodes CASSPSSYNEQFF. The rearrangement joins TRBV3-1 (or the pseudogene TRBV3-2) to TRBJ2-1, with unresolved D. This CDR3 comprises 13 residues. Germline V gene lookup returns CDR1 LGHDT and CDR2 YNNKEL (reference sequence). Deletions cut 4 bases from V and 0 bases from J, with 4 bases between.

This sequence joins TRBV7-6 and TRBJ2-7; 8 positions agree with TRBD2. From germline, CDR1 is SGHVS and CDR2 FNYEAQ. J was trimmed by 5 bases and V by 6 bases; bases with no gene match: 12. CDR3 size: 15 residues. The CDR3 region has the DNA TGTGCCAGCAGTTCTCCGAGCGGGAGTGTCGACGAGCAGTACTTC. Translation: CASSSPSGSVDEQYF. Full variable domain (rest looked up from reference TRBV7-6 and TRBJ2-7): GAGVSQSPRYKVTKRGQDVALRCDPISGHVSLYWYRQALGQGPEFLTYFNYEAQQDKSGLPNDRFSAERPEGSISTLTIQRTEQRDSAMYRCASSSPSGSVDEQYFGPGTRLTVT.

The sample holds a few counts of this clone. The rearrangement joins TRBV28 to TRBJ1-1, with TRBD1 matching over 10 bases. Per germline, CDR1 MDHEN and CDR2 SYDVKM. J was trimmed by 5 bases and V by 8 bases; bases with no gene match: 11. The CDR3 loop spans 15 amino acids. The CDR3 is CASRGTGVGSTEAFF. The DNA for the CDR3 is TGTGCCAGCCGCGGGACAGGGGTTGGGTCAACTGAAGCTTTCTTT.

This clone was counted a few times. The CDR3 is CASSFASGGLRPEAFF. The DNA for the CDR3 is TGTGCCAGCAGCTTCGCTTCAGGGGGCCTCCGCCCTGAAGCTTTCTTT. V usage is TRBV7-8 and J usage is TRBJ1-1; TRBD1 matches at 8 bases. Germline trimming cut 3 bases from V and 6 bases from J; bases unmatched to any gene: 12. The CDR3 is made up of 16 amino acids. Per the germline V gene, CDR1 is SGHVS and CDR2 is FQNEAQ.

The chain has TRBV5-1 and TRBJ1-4; D gene ambiguous. In germline, CDR1 is SGHRS, CDR2 YFSETQ. The CDR3 runs 15 residues. Trimming removed 0 bases at V and 2 bases at J, with 8 bases between. The CDR3 DNA reads TGCGCCAGCAGCTTGGGGTTAGAGACTAATGAAAAACTGTTTTTT. It yields the protein CASSLGLETNEKLFF.

The CDR3 reads CASSPHAQIPYNEQFF. CDR3 nucleotides: TGTGCCAGCAGCCCACATGCCCAAATACCCTACAATGAGCAGTTCTTC. The chain is built from TRBV7-3 and TRBJ2-1, with D uncertain. From germline, CDR1 is SGHTA and CDR2 FQGTGA. This CDR3 comprises 16 residues. Between the trimmed V and J ends, which lost 5 bases and 2 bases, there was a span of 16 bases.

The V and J genes are TRBV27 and TRBJ2-7; the D gene is possibly TRBD1 (5 bases). Germline V gene data show CDR1 as MNHEY and CDR2 as SMNVEV (reference sequence). The CDR3 is 14 residues long. V was clipped by 6 bases and J by 4 bases, with 16 bases between them. CDR3 residues: CASSRTLPGYEQYF. In nucleotides, the CDR3 is TGTGCCAGCAGCCGAACCCTACCAGGGTACGAGCAGTACTTC.

The DNA of the CDR3 is TGTGCCAGCAGTTTTGCCAGGGCGAAGTATGGCTACACCTTC. Translation: CASSFARAKYGYTF. The V call is TRBV28, the J call TRBJ1-2, with a possible D match to TRBD1 (5 bases). CDR3 size: 14 residues. Germline V CDR1 and CDR2: MDHEN, SYDVKM. The V end was cut by 3 bases, the J end by 5 bases, with 13 bases between.

The chain joins TRBV20-1 to TRBJ2-3, with D possibly TRBD2 on 6 matching bases. The germline gives CDR1 DFQATT, CDR2 SNEGSKA (reference sequence). V lost 6 bases and J lost 2, with 21 bases in between. The CDR3 has 16 amino acids. The CDR3, as DNA: TGCAGTGCCAGTCGAGGTATAGCGGCTATCACAGATACGCAGTATTTT. Translating gives CSASRGIAAITDTQYF.